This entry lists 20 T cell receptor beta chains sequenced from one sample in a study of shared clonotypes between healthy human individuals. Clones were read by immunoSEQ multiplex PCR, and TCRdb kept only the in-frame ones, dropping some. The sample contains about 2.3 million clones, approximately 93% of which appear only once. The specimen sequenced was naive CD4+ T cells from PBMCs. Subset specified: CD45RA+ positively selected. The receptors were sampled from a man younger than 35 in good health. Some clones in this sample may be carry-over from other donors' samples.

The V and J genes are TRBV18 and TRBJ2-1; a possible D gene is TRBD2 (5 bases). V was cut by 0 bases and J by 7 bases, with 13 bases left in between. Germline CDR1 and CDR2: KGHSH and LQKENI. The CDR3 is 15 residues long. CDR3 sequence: CASSPPWRVENEQFF. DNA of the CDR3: TGTGCCAGCTCACCACCGTGGCGGGTTGAGAATGAGCAGTTCTTC. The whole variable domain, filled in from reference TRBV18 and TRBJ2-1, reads NAGVMQNPRHLVRRRGQEARLRCSPMKGHSHVYWYRQLPEEGLKFMVYLQKENIIDESGMPKERFSAEFPKEGPSILRIQQVVRGDSAAYFCASSPPWRVENEQFFGPGTRLTVL.

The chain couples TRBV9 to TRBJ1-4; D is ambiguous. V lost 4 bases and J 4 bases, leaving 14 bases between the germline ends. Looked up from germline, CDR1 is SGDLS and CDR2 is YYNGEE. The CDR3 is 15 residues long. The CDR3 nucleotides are TGTGCCAGCAGCCCTAGGAGAAGGAATAATGAAAAACTGTTTTTT. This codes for CASSPRRRNNEKLFF.

The CDR3 loop reads CASGLGQKNTEAFF. CDR3 DNA: TGTGCTAGTGGTTTGGGACAGAAAAACACTGAAGCTTTCTTT. The V and J genes are TRBV12-5 and TRBJ1-1; TRBD1 is a possible D gene (5 bases). V was trimmed by 1 base and J by 2 bases, leaving 8 bases between them. The CDR3 is 14 residues long. Germline V gene sequence: CDR1 LGHNT, CDR2 FRNRAP.

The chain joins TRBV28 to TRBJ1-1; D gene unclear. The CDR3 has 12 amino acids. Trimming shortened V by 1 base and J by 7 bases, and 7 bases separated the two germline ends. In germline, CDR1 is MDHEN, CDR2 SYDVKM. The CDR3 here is CASSLYAGEAFF. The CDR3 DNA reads TGTGCCAGCAGTTTATACGCGGGTGAAGCTTTCTTT.

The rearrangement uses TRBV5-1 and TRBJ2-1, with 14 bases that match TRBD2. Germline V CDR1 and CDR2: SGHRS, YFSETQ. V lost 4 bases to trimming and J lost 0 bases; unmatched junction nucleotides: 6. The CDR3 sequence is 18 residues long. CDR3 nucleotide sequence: TGCGCCAGCAGCCCCCCCGGGACTAGCGGGAGCTCCTACAATGAGCAGTTCTTC. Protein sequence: CASSPPGTSGSSYNEQFF. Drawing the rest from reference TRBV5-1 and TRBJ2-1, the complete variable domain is KAGVTQTPRYLIKTRGQQVTLSCSPISGHRSVSWYQQTPGQGLQFLFEYFSETQRNKGNFPGRFSGRQFSNSRSEMNVSTLELGDSALYLCASSPPGTSGSSYNEQFFGPGTRLTVL.

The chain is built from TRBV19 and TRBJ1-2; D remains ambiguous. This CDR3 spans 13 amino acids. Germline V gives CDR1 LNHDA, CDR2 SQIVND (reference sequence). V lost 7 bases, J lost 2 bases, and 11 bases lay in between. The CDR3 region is CASTPLTNYGYTF. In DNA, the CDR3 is TGTGCCAGTACCCCCCTGACCAACTATGGCTACACCTTC.

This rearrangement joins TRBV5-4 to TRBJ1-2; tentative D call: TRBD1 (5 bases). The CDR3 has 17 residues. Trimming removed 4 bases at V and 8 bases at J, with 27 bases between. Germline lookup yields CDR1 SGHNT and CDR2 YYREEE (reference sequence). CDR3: CASSPSWVTGTHGGYTF. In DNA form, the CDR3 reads TGTGCCAGCAGCCCCTCCTGGGTTACGGGGACTCATGGGGGCTACACCTTC.

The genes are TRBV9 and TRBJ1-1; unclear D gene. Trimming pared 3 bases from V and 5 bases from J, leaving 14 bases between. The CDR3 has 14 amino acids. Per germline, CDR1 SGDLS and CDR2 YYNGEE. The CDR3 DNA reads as TGTGCCAGCAGCGCCCAAAGGGTAGGGACTGAAGCTTTCTTT. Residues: CASSAQRVGTEAFF.

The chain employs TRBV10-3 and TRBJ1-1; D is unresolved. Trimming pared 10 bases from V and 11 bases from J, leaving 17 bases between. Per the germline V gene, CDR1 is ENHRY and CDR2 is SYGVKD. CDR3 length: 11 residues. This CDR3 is CATRSAENAFF. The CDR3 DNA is TGTGCCACCCGGTCCGCCGAAAACGCTTTCTTT.

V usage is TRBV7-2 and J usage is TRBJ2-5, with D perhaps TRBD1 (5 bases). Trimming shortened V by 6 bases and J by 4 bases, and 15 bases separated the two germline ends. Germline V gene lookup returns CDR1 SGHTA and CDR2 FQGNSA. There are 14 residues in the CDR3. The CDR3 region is CASSLKWGRETQYF. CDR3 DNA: TGTGCCAGCAGTCTCAAGTGGGGCCGAGAGACCCAGTACTTC.

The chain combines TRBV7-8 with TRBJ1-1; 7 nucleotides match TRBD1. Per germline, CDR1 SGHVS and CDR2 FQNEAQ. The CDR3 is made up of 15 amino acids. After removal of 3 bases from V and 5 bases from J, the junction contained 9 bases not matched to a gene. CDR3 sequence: CASSFMTGTGTEAFF. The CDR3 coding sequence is TGTGCCAGCAGCTTCATGACAGGGACGGGGACTGAAGCTTTCTTT.

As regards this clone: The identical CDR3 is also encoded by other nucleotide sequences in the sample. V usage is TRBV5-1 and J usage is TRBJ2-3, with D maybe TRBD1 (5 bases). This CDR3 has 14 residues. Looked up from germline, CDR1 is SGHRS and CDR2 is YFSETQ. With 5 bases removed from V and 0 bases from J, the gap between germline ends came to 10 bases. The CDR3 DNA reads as TGCGCCAGCAGTCGACAGACTAGCACAGATACGCAGTATTTT. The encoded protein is CASSRQTSTDTQYF.

This chain's CDR3 is CASSRGGYGRADTQYF. The CDR3 DNA reads as TGCGCCAGCAGCCGGGGGGGTTATGGACGCGCAGATACGCAGTATTTT. The V call is TRBV4-1, the J call TRBJ2-3; TRBD2 matches at 7 bases. Germline values: CDR1 MGHRA, CDR2 YSYEKL. This CDR3 is built from 16 residues. V was pared by 4 bases and J by 4 bases, with 11 bases of the junction left unmatched.

CDR3 protein: CASSLVLAGGTYEQYF. DNA for the CDR3: TGTGCCAGCAGCTTGGTGCTAGCGGGAGGGACCTACGAGCAGTACTTC. V is TRBV5-5 and J is TRBJ2-7, with 12 bases that match TRBD2. This CDR3 has 16 residues. V lost 0 bases, J lost 2 bases, and 3 bases stayed unmatched. CDR1 and CDR2 from the germline V gene are SGHKS and YYEKEE (reference sequence). Looking up the rest from reference TRBV5-5 and TRBJ2-7 gives the full variable domain: DAGVTQSPTHLIKTRGQQVTLRCSPISGHKSVSWYQQVLGQGPQFIFQYYEKEERGRGNFPDRFSARQFPNYSSELNVNALLLGDSALYLCASSLVLAGGTYEQYFGPGTRLTVT.

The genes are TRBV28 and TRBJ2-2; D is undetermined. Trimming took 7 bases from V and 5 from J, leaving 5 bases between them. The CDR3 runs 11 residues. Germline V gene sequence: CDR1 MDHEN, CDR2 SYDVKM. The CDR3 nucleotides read TGTGCCAGCAAAGTAACCGGGGAGCTGTTTTTT. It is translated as CASKVTGELFF. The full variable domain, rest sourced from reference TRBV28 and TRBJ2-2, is DVKVTQSSRYLVKRTGEKVFLECVQDMDHENMFWYRQDPGLGLRLIYFSYDVKMKEKGDIPEGYSVSREKKERFSLILESASTNQTSMYLCASKVTGELFFGEGSRLTVL.

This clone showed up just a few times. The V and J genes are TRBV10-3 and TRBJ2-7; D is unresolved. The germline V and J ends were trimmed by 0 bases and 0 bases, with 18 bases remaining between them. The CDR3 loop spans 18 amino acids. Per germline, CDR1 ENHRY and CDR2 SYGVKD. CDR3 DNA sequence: TGTGCCATCAGTGAGTCGAGTCTCGGACCCCTTAGCTCCTACGAGCAGTACTTC. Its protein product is CAISESSLGPLSSYEQYF.

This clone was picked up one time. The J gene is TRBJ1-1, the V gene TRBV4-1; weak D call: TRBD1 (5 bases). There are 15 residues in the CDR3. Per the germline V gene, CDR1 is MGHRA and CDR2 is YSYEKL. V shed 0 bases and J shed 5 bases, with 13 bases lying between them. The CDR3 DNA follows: TGCGCCAGCAGCCAAGAAGCGTCGGGGGTAACTGAAGCTTTCTTT. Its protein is CASSQEASGVTEAFF.

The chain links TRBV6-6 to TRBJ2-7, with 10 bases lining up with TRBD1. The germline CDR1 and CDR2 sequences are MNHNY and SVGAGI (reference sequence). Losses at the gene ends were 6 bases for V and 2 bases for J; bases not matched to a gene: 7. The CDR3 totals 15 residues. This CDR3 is CASRVGTGDPYEQYF. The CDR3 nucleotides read TGTGCCAGCAGGGTAGGGACAGGGGATCCCTACGAGCAGTACTTC.

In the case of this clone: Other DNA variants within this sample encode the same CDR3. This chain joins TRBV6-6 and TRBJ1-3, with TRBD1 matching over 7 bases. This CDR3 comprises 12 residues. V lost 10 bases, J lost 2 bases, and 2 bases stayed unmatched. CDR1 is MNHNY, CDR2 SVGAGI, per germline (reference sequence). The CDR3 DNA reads TGTGCCACAAGGGGGCCTGGAAACACCATATATTTT. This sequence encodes CATRGPGNTIYF.

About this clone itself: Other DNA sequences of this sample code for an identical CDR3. The CDR3, as DNA: TGTGCCAGTAGTATCTTAAGGAACACTGAAGCTTTCTTT. It specifies CASSILRNTEAFF. The J gene is TRBJ1-1, the V gene TRBV19; D remains ambiguous. The CDR3 extends over 13 amino acids. V lost 3 bases to trimming and J lost 1 base, with 6 bases between them. The germline V gene has CDR1 LNHDA and CDR2 SQIVND (reference sequence).